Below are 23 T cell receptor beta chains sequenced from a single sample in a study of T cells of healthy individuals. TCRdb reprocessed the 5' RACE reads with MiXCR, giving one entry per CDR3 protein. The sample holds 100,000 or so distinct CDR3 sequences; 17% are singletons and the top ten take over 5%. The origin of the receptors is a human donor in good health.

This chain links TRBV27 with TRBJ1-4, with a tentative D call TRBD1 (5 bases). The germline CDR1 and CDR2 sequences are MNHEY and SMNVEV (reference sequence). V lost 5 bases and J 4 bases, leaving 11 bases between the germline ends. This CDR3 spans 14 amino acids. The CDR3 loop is CASSLRGVNEKLFF. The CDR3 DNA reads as TGTGCCAGCAGTCTCCGAGGGGTTAATGAAAAACTGTTTTTT. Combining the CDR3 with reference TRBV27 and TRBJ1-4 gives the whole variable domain EAQVTQNPRYLITVTGKKLTVTCSQNMNHEYMSWYRQDPGLGLRQIYYSMNVEVTDKGDVPEGYKVSRKEKRNFPLILESPSPNQTSLYFCASSLRGVNEKLFFGSGTQLSVL.

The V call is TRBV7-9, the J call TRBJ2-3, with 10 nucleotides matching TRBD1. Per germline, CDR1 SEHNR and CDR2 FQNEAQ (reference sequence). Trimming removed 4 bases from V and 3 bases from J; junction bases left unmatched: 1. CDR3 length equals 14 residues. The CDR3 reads CASSWDRGTDTQYF. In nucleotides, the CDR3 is TGTGCCAGCAGCTGGGACAGGGGTACAGATACGCAGTATTTT.

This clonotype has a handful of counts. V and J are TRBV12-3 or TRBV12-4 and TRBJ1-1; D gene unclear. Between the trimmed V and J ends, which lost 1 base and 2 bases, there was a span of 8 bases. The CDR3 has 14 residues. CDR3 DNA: TGTGCCAGCAGTTTAGGGGTTTTTAACACTGAAGCTTTCTTT. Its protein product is CASSLGVFNTEAFF.

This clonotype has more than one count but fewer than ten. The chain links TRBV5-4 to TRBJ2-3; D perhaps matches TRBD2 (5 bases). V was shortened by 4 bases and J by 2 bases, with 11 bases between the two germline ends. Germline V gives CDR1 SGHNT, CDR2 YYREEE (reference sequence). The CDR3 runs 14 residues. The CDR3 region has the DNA TGTGCCAGCAGCCCGGGATTCACCACAGATACGCAGTATTTT. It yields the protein CASSPGFTTDTQYF.

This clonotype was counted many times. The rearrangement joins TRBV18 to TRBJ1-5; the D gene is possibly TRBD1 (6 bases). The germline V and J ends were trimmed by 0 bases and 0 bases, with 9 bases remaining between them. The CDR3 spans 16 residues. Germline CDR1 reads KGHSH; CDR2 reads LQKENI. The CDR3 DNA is TGTGCCAGCTCACCACCGGGACAAAATAGCAATCAGCCCCAGCATTTT. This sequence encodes CASSPPGQNSNQPQHF. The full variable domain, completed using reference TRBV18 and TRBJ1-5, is NAGVMQNPRHLVRRRGQEARLRCSPMKGHSHVYWYRQLPEEGLKFMVYLQKENIIDESGMPKERFSAEFPKEGPSILRIQQVVRGDSAAYFCASSPPGQNSNQPQHFGDGTRLSIL.

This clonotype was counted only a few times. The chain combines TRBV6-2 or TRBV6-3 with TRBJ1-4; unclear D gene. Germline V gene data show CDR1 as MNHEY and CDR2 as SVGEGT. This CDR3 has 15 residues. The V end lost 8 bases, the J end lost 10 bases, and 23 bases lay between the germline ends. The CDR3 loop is CASRILGPSLGKLFF. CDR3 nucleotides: TGTGCCAGCCGGATTCTAGGGCCGAGTCTTGGAAAACTGTTTTTT.

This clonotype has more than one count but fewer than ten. The CDR3 nucleotides read TGTGCCAGCAGCTTGGAGGGCATCTACGAGCAGTACTTC. This encodes CASSLEGIYEQYF. This chain uses TRBV7-2 with TRBJ2-7, with D perhaps matching TRBD2 (6 bases). The V end was cut by 3 bases, the J end by 3 bases, with 9 bases between. From germline, CDR1 is SGHTA and CDR2 FQGNSA. This CDR3 contains 13 residues.

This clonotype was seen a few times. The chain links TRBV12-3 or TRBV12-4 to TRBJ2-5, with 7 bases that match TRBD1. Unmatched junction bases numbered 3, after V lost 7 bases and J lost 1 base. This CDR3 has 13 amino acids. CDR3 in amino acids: CASTRDSQETQYF. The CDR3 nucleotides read TGTGCCAGCACCCGGGACAGCCAAGAGACCCAGTACTTC.

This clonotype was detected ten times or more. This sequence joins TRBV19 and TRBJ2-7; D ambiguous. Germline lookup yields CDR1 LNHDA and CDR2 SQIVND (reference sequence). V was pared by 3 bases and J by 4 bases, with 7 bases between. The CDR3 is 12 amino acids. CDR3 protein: CASSMGGYEQYF. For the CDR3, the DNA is TGTGCCAGTAGTATGGGCGGTTACGAGCAGTACTTC.

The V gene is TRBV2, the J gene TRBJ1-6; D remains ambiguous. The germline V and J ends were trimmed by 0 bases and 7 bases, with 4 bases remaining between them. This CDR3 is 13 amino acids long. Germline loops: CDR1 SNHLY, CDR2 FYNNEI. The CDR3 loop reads CASSEAGNSPLHF. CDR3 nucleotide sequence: TGTGCCAGCAGTGAAGCGGGGAATTCACCCCTCCACTTT.

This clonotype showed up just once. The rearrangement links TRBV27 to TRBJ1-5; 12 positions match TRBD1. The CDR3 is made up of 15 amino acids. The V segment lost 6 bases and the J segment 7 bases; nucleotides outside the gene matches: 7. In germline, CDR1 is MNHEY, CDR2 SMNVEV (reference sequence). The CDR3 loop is CASRTGQGAQQPQHF. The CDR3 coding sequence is TGTGCCAGCAGGACGGGACAGGGGGCACAACAGCCCCAGCATTTT.

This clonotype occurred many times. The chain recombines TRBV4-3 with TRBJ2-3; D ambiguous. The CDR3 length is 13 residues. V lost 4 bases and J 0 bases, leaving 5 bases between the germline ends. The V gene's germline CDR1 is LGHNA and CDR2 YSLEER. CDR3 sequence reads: CASSPQSTDTQYF. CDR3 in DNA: TGCGCCAGCAGCCCGCAGAGCACAGATACGCAGTATTTT.

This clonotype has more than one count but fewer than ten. CDR3 in amino acids: CSARDQAGGPNYGYTF. CDR3 in DNA: TGCAGTGCTAGAGATCAAGCAGGGGGCCCTAACTATGGCTACACCTTC. V is TRBV20-1 and J is TRBJ1-2; 8 nucleotides align to TRBD1. CDR3 length: 16 residues. Germline CDR1 and CDR2: DFQATT and SNEGSKA (reference sequence). V shed 0 bases, J shed 0 bases, and the junction held 6 bases outside the gene matches.

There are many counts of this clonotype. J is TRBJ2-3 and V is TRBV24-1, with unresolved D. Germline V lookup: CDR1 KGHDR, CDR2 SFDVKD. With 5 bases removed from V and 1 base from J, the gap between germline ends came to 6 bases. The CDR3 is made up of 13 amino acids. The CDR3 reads CATSGSGTDTQYF. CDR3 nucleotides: TGTGCCACCAGTGGATCAGGCACAGATACGCAGTATTTT.

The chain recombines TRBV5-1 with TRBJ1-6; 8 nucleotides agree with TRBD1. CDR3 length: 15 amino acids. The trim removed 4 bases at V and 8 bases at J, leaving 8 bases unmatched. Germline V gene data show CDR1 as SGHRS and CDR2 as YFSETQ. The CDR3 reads CASSRTGNRDSPLHF. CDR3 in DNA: TGCGCCAGCAGCCGGACAGGGAACAGGGATTCACCCCTCCACTTT.

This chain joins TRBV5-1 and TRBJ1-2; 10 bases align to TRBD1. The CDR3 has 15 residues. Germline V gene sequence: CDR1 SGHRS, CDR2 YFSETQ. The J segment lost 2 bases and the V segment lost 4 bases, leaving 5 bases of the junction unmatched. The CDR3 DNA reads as TGCGCCAGCAGCCTTACGGGACAGGGGAACTATGGCTACACCTTC. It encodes CASSLTGQGNYGYTF.

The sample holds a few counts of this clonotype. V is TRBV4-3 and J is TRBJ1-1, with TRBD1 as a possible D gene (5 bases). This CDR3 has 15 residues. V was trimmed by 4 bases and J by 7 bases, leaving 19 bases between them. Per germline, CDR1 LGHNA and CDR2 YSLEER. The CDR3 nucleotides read TGCGCCAGCAGCCCCAAGGCGGGGGTAGAGGGTGAAGCTTTCTTT. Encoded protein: CASSPKAGVEGEAFF.

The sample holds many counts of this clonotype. Here the CDR3 reads CATSRDYDRVSGNTIYF. In DNA form, the CDR3 reads TGTGCCACCAGCAGAGATTACGACAGGGTATCTGGAAACACCATATATTTT. The V gene is TRBV15, the J gene TRBJ1-3, with 7 bases lining up with TRBD1. Germline trimming cut 0 bases from V and 1 base from J; bases unmatched to any gene: 6. The CDR3 is made up of 17 amino acids. Germline CDR1 LNHNV, CDR2 YYDKDF (reference sequence).

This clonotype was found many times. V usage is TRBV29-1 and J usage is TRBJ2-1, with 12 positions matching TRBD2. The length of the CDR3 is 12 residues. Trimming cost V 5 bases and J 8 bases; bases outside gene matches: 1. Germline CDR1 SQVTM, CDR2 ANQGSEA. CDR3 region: CSVRLAGDEQFF. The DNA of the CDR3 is TGCAGCGTTCGACTAGCGGGAGATGAGCAGTTCTTC.

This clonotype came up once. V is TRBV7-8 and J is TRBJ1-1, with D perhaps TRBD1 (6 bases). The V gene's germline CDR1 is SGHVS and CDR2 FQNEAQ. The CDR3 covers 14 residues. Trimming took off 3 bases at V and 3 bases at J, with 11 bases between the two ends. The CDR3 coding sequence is TGTGCCAGCAGCTTCAGGGGTCGAGACACTGAAGCTTTCTTT. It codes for CASSFRGRDTEAFF.

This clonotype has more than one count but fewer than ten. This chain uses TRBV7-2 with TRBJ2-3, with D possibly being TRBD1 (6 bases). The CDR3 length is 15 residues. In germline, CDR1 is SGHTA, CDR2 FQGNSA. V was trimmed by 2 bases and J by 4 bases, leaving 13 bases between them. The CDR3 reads CASSLLTGRPDTQYF. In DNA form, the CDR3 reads TGTGCCAGCAGCTTACTAACAGGGCGTCCAGATACGCAGTATTTT.

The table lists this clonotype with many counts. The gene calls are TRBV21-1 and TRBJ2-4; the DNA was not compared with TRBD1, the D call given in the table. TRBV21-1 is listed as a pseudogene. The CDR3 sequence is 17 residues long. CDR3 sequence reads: CASSRPGTALAKNIQYF. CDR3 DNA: TGTGCCAGCAGCAGACCCGGGACAGCTCTAGCCAAAAACATTCAGTACTTC.

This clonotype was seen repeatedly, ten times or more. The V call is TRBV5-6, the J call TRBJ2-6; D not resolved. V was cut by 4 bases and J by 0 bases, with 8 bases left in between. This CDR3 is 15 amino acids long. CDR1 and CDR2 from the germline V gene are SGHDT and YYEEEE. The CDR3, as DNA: TGTGCCAGCAGCCCCCCTTACTCTGGGGCCAACGTCCTGACTTTC. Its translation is CASSPPYSGANVLTF.